A single sample is the source of the 4 T cell receptor beta chains below, sequenced in a study of T cell repertoires in cytomegalovirus infection. TCRdb independently ran MiXCR on the reads; one entry per CDR3 protein. Altogether 630,000 or so distinct CDR3 sequences are present, less than 25% being singletons, with the ten largest covering around 8%. The sequencing input was CD8+ T cells from PBMCs. The receptor source for this set is a human donor in good health (CMV status not recorded). Some clones in this sample may be carry-over from other donors' samples.

This clonotype has only a few counts. The chain employs TRBV15 and TRBJ2-1; 8 positions match TRBD2. CDR3 length: 13 residues. The V segment lost 1 base and the J segment 10 bases; nucleotides outside the gene matches: 3. Germline values: CDR1 LNHNV, CDR2 YYDKDF (reference sequence). CDR3 sequence (DNA): TGTGCCACCAGCAGAGTTAGCGGGGCGGAGCAGTTCTTC. This sequence encodes CATSRVSGAEQFF.

This clonotype was observed at least ten times. V is TRBV4-3 and J is TRBJ1-2; D call uncertain. V gave up 6 bases and J gave up 6 bases, with 14 bases separating them. The CDR3 runs 13 residues. Germline CDR1 reads LGHNA; CDR2 reads YSLEER. The CDR3, as DNA: TGCGCCAGCAGTAAAACACCTGGGGATGGCTACACCTTC. It specifies CASSKTPGDGYTF.

This clonotype was counted only a few times. The V gene is TRBV6-2 or TRBV6-3, the J gene TRBJ2-7; D is unclear. Germline V gene sequence: CDR1 MNHEY, CDR2 SVGEGT. V gave up 6 bases and J gave up 2 bases, with 14 bases separating them. The CDR3 extends over 14 amino acids. The CDR3 bases are TGTGCCAGCAGCCAACAAGGGTTCACCTACGAGCAGTACGTC. Amino acids: CASSQQGFTYEQYV.

This chain uses TRBV29-1 with TRBJ2-5, with D tentatively TRBD1 (6 bases). V was pared by 4 bases and J by 5 bases, with 17 bases between. The CDR3 covers 14 residues. From germline, CDR1 is SQVTM and CDR2 ANQGSEA. As DNA, the CDR3 is TGCAGCGTTGGAAGATCAGGGGCGCCTGAGACCCAGTACTTC. It codes for CSVGRSGAPETQYF. The full variable domain, with the rest looked up from reference TRBV29-1 and TRBJ2-5, is SAVISQKPSRDICQRGTSLTIQCQVDSQVTMMFWYRQQPGQSLTLIATANQGSEATYESGFVIDKFPISRPNLTFSTLTVSNMSPEDSSIYLCSVGRSGAPETQYFGPGTRLLVL.